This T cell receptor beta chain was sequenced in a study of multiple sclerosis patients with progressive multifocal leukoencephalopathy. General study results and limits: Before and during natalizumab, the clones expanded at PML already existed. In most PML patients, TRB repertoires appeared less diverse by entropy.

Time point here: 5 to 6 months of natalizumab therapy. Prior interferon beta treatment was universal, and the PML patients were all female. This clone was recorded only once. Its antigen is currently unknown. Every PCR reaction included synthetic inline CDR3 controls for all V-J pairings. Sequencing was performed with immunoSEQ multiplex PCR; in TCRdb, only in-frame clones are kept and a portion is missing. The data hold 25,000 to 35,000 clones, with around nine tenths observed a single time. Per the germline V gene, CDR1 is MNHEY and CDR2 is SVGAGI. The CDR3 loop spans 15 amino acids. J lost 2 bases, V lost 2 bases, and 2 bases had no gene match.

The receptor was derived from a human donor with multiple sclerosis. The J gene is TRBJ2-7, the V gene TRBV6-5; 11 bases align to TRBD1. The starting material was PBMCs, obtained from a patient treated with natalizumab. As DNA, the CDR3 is TGTGCCAGCAGTTACAGGGGACAGGGGGCCTACGAGCAGTACTTC. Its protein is CASSYRGQGAYEQYF.